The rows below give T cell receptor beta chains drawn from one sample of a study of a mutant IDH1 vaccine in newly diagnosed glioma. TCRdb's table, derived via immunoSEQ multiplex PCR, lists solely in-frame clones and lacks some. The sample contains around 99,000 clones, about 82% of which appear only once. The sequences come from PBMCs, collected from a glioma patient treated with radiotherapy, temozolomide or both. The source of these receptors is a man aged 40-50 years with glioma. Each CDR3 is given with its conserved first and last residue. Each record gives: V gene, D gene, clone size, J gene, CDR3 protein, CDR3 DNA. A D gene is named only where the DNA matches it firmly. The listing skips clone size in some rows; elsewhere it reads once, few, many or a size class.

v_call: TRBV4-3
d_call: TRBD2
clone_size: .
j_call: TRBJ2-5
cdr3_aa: CASSQTSGGGTQYF
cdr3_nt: TGCGCCAGCAGCCAGACTAGCGGGGGAGGGACCCAGTACTTC

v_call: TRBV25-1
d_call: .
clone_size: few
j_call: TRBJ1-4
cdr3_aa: CASSEALGGAVEKLFF
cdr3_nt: TGTGCCAGCAGTGAGGCTTTGGGGGGTGCGGTTGAAAAACTGTTTTTT

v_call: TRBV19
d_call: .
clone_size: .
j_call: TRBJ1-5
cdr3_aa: CASNARSNQPQHF
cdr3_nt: TGTGCCAGTAACGCCCGTAGCAATCAGCCCCAGCATTTT

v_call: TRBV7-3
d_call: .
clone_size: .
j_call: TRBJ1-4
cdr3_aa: CASSALRGPNEKLFF
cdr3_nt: TGTGCCAGCAGCGCACTGCGGGGACCTAATGAAAAACTGTTTTTT

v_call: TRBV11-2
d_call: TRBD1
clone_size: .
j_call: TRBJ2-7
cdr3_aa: CASSLTGGGYEQYF
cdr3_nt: TGTGCCAGCAGCTTGACAGGGGGCGGGTACGAGCAGTACTTC

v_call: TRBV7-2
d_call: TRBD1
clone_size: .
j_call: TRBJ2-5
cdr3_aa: CASSPMTGQETQYF
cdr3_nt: TGTGCCAGCAGCCCAATGACAGGGCAAGAGACCCAGTACTTC

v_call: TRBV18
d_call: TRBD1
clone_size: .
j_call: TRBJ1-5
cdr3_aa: CASSPQGAGRQPQHF
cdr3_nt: TGTGCCAGCTCACCACAGGGGGCGGGGAGGCAGCCCCAGCATTTT

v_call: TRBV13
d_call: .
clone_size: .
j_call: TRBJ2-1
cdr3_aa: CASSSLDNEQFF
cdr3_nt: TGTGCCAGCAGCTCCCTGGACAATGAGCAGTTCTTC

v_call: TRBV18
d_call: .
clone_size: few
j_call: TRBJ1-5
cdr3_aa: CASSLSENSNQPQHF
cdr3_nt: TGTGCCAGCTCACTCTCGGAGAATAGCAATCAGCCCCAGCATTTT

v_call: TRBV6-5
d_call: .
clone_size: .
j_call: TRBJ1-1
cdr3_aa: CASSRTMGTEAFF
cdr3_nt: TGTGCCAGCAGCAGAACAATGGGCACTGAAGCTTTCTTT

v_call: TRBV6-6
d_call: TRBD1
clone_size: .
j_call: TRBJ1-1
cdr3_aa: CASTLNRGTVEAFF
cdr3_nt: TGTGCCAGCACCCTCAACCGCGGGACAGTTGAAGCTTTCTTT

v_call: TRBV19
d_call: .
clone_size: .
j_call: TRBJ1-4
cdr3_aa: CASSVRGGEKLFF
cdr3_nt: TGTGCCAGTAGTGTACGAGGTGGCGAAAAACTGTTTTTT

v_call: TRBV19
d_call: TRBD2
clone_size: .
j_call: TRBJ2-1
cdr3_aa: CASSITGTSGGTSSYNEQFF
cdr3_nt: TGTGCCAGTAGTATCACGGGGACTAGCGGGGGGACAAGTTCCTACAATGAGCAGTTCTTC

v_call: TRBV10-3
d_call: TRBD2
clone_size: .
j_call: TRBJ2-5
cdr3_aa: CAIRGGARNQETQYF
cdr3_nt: TGTGCCATCCGGGGAGGGGCGCGGAACCAAGAGACCCAGTACTTC

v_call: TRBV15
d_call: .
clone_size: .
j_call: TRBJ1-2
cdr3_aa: CATSREGPETYGYTF
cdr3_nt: TGTGCCACCAGCAGAGAAGGGCCCGAGACCTATGGCTACACCTTC

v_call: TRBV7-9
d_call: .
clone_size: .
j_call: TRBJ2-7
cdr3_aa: CASSFGTRNEQYF
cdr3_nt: TGTGCCAGCAGCTTCGGGACGAGGAACGAGCAGTACTTC

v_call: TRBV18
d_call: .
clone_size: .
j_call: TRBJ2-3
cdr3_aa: CASSQARQATSTDTQYF
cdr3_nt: TGTGCCAGCTCACAAGCCCGACAGGCGACTAGCACAGATACGCAGTATTTT

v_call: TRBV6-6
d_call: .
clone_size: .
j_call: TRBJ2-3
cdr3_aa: CASSYDRTASTDTQYF
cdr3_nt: TGTGCCAGCAGTTACGACAGGACAGCTAGCACAGATACGCAGTATTTT

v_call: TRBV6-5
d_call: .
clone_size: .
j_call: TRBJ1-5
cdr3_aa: CASRLTGYSNQPQHF
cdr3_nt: TGTGCCAGCAGACTGACAGGCTATAGCAATCAGCCCCAGCATTTT

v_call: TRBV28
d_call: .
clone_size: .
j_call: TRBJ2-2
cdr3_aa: CASSPPETAGELFF
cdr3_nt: TGTGCCAGCAGTCCCCCGGAGACGGCCGGGGAGCTGTTTTTT

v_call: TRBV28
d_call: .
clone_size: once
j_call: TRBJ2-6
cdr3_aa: CASSRNSGANVLTF
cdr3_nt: TGTGCCAGCAGTCGTAACTCTGGGGCCAACGTCCTGACTTTC

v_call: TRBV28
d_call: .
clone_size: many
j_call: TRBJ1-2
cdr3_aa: CASSPQGIRGYGYTF
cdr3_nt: TGTGCCAGCAGTCCTCAGGGCATACGGGGCTATGGCTACACCTTC

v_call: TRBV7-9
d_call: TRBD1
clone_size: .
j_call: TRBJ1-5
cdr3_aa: CASSLKGADQPQHF
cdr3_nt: TGTGCCAGCAGCTTAAAGGGGGCCGATCAGCCCCAGCATTTT

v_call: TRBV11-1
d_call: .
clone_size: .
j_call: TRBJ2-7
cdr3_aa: CASSFKTQGLYEQYF
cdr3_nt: TGTGCCAGCAGCTTCAAAACCCAAGGGCTCTACGAGCAGTACTTC

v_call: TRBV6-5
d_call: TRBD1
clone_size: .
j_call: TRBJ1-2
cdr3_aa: CASSSEDRAGGYTF
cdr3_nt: TGTGCCAGCAGTTCAGAGGACAGGGCGGGCGGCTACACCTTC

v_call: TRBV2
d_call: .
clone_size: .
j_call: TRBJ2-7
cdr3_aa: CASSELWQYSYEQYF
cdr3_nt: TGTGCCAGCAGTGAACTTTGGCAGTACTCCTACGAGCAGTACTTC

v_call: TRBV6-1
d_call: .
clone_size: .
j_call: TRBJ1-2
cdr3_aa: CASSEAPDGYTF
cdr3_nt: TGTGCCAGCAGTGAAGCCCCCGATGGCTACACCTTC

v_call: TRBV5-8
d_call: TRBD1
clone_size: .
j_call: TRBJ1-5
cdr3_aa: CASSSRQGGNQPQHF
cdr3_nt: TGTGCCAGCAGCTCCAGACAGGGGGGCAATCAGCCCCAGCATTTT

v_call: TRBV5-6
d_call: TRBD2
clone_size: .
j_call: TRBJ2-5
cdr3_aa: CASSVGRGRVETQYF
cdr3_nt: TGTGCCAGCAGCGTGGGGCGGGGGAGAGTAGAGACCCAGTACTTC

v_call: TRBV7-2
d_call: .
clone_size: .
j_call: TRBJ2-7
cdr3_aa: CASSLVGGHYEQYF
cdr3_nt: TGTGCCAGCAGCTTAGTAGGGGGGCACTACGAGCAGTACTTC

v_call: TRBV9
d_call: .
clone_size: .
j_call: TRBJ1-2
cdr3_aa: CASGRGDYGYTF
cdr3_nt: TGTGCCAGCGGACGTGGTGACTATGGCTACACCTTC

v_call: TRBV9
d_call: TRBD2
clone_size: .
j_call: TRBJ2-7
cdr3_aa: CASSVVTSGGEQYF
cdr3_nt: TGTGCCAGCAGCGTGGTGACTAGCGGGGGTGAGCAGTACTTC

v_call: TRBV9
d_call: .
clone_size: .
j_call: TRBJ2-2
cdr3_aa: CASSVQRTGELFF
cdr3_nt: TGTGCCAGCAGCGTCCAACGGACCGGGGAGCTGTTTTTT

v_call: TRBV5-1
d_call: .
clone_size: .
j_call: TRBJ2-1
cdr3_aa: CASSLGGSYNEQFF
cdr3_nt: TGCGCCAGCAGCTTGGGGGGCTCATACAATGAGCAGTTCTTC

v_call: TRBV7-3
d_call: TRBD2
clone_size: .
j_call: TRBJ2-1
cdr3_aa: CASSSTSGSDEQFF
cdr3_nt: TGTGCCAGCAGCTCAACTAGCGGGAGCGATGAGCAGTTCTTC

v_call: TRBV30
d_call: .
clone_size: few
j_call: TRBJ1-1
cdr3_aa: CAWSVPAANTEAFF
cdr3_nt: TGTGCCTGGAGTGTCCCGGCGGCAAACACTGAAGCTTTCTTT

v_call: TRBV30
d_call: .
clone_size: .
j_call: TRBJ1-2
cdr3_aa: CAWERGNYGYTF
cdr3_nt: TGTGCCTGGGAGAGGGGTAACTATGGCTACACCTTC

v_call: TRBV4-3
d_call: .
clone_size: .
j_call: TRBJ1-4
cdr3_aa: CASSPASGYEKLFF
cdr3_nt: TGCGCCAGCAGCCCTGCTTCGGGTTATGAAAAACTGTTTTTT

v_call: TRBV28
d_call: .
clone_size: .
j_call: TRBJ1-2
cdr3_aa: CASSLRPLGYTF
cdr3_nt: TGTGCCAGCAGTTTGCGACCTTTGGGCTACACCTTC

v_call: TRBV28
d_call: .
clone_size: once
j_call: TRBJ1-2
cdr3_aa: CASSFPSRGVDGYTF
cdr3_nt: TGTGCCAGCAGTTTTCCGTCCAGGGGTGTCGATGGCTACACCTTC

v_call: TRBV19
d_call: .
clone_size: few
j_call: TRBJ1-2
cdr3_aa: CASSGPRVDGYTF
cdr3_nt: TGTGCCAGTAGTGGCCCCAGGGTCGATGGCTACACCTTC

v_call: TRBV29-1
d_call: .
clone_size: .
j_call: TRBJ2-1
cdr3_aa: CSVGTYNEQFF
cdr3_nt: TGCAGCGTGGGGACATACAATGAGCAGTTCTTC

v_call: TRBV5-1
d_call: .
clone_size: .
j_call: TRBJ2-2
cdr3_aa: CASSLVAGGTGELFF
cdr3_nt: TGCGCCAGCAGCTTGGTGGCAGGGGGGACCGGGGAGCTGTTTTTT

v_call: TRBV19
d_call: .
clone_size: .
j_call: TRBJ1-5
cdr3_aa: CASSTDRSLGNQPQHF
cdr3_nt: TGTGCCAGTAGTACAGACAGGAGCCTGGGAAATCAGCCCCAGCATTTT

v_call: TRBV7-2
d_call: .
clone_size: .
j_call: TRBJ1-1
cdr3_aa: CASSSFREDTEAFF
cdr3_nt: TGTGCCAGCAGCTCATTCAGGGAAGACACTGAAGCTTTCTTT

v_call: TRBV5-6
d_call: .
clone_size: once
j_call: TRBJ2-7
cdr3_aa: CASSLVHGGAHEQYF
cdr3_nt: TGTGCCAGCAGCTTGGTCCATGGGGGGGCCCACGAGCAGTACTTC

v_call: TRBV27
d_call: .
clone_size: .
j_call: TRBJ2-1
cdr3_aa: CASSLSQVPSSYNEQFF
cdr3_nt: TGTGCCAGCAGTTTGAGTCAAGTCCCGAGCTCCTACAATGAGCAGTTCTTC

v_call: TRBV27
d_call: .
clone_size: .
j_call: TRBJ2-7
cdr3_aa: CASSPRGAGSIYEQYF
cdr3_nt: TGTGCCAGCAGTCCCAGGGGAGCGGGAAGCATATACGAGCAGTACTTC

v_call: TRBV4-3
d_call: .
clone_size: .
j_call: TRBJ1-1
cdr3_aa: CASSLLPGQENTEAFF
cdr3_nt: TGCGCCAGCAGCCTCCTGCCAGGGCAGGAGAACACTGAAGCTTTCTTT

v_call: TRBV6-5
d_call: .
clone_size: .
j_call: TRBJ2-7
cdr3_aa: CASSRSHNSYEQYF
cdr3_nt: TGTGCCAGCAGCCGCAGCCATAACTCCTACGAGCAGTACTTC

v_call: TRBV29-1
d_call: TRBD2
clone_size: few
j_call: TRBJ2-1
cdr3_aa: CSVAAGTSGGASYNEQFF
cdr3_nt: TGCAGCGTTGCCGCAGGGACTAGCGGGGGGGCATCCTACAATGAGCAGTTCTTC

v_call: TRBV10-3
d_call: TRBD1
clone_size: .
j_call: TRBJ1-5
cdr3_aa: CAIRAGQNSNQPQHF
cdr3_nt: TGTGCCATCAGGGCGGGACAGAATAGCAATCAGCCCCAGCATTTT

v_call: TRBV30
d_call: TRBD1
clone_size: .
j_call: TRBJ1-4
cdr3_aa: CAWTKFTGGINEKLFF
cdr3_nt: TGTGCCTGGACCAAATTTACAGGGGGTATTAATGAAAAACTGTTTTTT

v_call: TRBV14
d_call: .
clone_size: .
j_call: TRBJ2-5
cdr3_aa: CASSQERVETQYF
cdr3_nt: TGTGCCAGCAGCCAAGAACGGGTAGAGACCCAGTACTTC

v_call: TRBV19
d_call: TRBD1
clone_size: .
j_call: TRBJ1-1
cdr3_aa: CASSITWTGQNTEAFF
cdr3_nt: TGTGCCAGTAGTATAACTTGGACAGGACAAAACACTGAAGCTTTCTTT

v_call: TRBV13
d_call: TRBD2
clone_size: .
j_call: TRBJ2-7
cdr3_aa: CASSPLTSGGPYEQYF
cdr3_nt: TGTGCCAGCAGCCCGCTGACTAGCGGGGGCCCCTACGAGCAGTACTTC

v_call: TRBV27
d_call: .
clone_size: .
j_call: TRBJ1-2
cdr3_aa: CASSSGTADFNYGYTF
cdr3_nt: TGTGCCAGCAGTTCCGGGACGGCGGACTTTAACTATGGCTACACCTTC